This T cell receptor (beta chain) is from a study of T cell responses to AZD1222 COVID-19 vaccine. Whole-study findings and limits: Distributed over spike, vaccine-associated CD4 TCRs predominated at 160-218 and 743-854. Seropositivity was recorded at baseline in only a handful of AZD1222 recipients.

Produced via immunoSEQ multiplex PCR; TCRdb's table is partial and in-frame only. The repertoire has approximately 220,000 clones, approximately 94% of them found once; the top ten carry about 1%. The length of the CDR3 is 13 residues. The V segment lost 6 bases and the J segment 2 bases; nucleotides outside the gene matches: 3. Germline lookup yields CDR1 MNHEY and CDR2 SVGEGT. Note on this clone: Its antigen remains unidentified.

The starting material was peripheral blood, obtained on day 0 of MenACWY control vaccination. The sequence was obtained from an adult in good health. The gene calls are TRBV6-2 or TRBV6-3 and TRBJ2-5, with 7 bases identical to TRBD1. This CDR3 reads CASSGTAQETQYF. The CDR3 coding sequence is TGTGCCAGCAGCGGGACAGCTCAAGAGACCCAGTACTTC.